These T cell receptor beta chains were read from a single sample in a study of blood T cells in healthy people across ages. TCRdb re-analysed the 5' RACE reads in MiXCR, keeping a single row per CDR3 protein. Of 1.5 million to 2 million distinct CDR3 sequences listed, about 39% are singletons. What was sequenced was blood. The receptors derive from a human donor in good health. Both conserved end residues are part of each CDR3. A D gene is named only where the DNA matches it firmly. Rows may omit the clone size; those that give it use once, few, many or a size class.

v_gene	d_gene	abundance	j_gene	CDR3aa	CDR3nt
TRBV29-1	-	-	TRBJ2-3	CSVQWGLSTDTQYF	TGCAGCGTTCAATGGGGTCTCAGCACAGATACGCAGTATTTT
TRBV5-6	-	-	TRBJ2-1	CASRYMGGEQFF	TGTGCCAGCAGATACATGGGGGGTGAGCAGTTCTTC
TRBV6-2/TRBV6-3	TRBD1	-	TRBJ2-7	CASSKDRGALYEQYF	TGTGCCAGCAGCAAGGACAGGGGGGCTCTCTACGAGCAGTACTTC
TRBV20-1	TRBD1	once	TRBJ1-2	CSAVGQGRDGYTF	TGCAGTGCTGTCGGACAGGGTCGAGATGGCTACACCTTC
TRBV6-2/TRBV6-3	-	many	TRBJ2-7	CASSYGADSGYEQYF	TGTGCCAGCAGTTACGGGGCAGACTCTGGGTACGAGCAGTACTTC
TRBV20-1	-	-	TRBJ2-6	CSAIRSGADVLTF	TGCAGTGCTATACGTTCTGGGGCCGACGTCCTGACTTTC
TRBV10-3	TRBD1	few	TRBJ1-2	CAISEGTVTYGYTF	TGTGCCATCAGTGAGGGGACAGTTACCTATGGCTACACCTTC
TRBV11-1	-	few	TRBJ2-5	CASSTRTGQETQYF	TGTGCCAGCAGCACCCGGACGGGGCAAGAGACCCAGTACTTC
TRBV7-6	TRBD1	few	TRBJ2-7	CASSPGTALYYEQYF	TGTGCCAGCAGCCCCGGGACAGCCCTTTACTACGAGCAGTACTTC
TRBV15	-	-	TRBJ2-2	CATSREGFANTGELFF	TGTGCCACCAGCAGAGAGGGCTTCGCGAACACCGGGGAGCTGTTTTTT
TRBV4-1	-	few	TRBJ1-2	CASSQGTKNYGYTF	TGCGCCAGCAGCCAAGGGACAAAAAACTATGGCTACACCTTC
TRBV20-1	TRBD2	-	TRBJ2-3	CSAGGLAGGDTQYF	TGCAGTGCGGGGGGACTAGCGGGAGGGGATACGCAGTATTTT
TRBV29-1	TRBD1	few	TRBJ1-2	CSVVDRGFDYGYTF	TGCAGCGTTGTGGACAGGGGGTTCGACTATGGCTACACCTTC
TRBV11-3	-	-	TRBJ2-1	CASSPRASVYNEQFF	TGTGCCAGCAGCCCCCGGGCTAGCGTTTACAATGAGCAGTTCTTC